This is a list of T cell receptor beta chains from one sample in a study of blood T cell repertoires in COVID-19. Profiling relied on immunoSEQ multiplex PCR, and the TCRdb table lists in-frame clones only, not all of them. The data contain 210,000 or so clones, 82% of them singletons. Sequenced: peripheral blood. These receptors came from a woman aged 40 to 50 with acute or convalescent COVID-19. CDR3s include the opening cysteine and the closing phenylalanine or tryptophan. D genes are given only for firm matches. A row's size may be missing; if present it is once, few, many or a size class.

>TRBJ1-4|TRBV4-3|-|-
CASSQDLITDTRYEKLFF
TGCGCCAGCAGCCAAGATCTAATTACGGACACGAGATACGAAAAACTGTTTTTT
>TRBJ2-3|TRBV29-1|-|-
CSVDRKSTDTQYF
TGCAGCGTTGACCGCAAGTCCACTGATACGCAGTATTTT
>TRBJ2-5|TRBV9|TRBD1|-
CASSKPGQGTETQYF
TGTGCCAGCAGCAAACCGGGACAGGGTACGGAGACCCAGTACTTC
>TRBJ1-2|TRBV9|TRBD1|-
CASRPGTGGQGYTF
TGTGCCAGCAGGCCCGGGACAGGGGGACAGGGCTACACCTTC
>TRBJ2-5|TRBV27|-|-
CASRAGGETQYF
TGTGCCAGCAGGGCAGGGGGGGAGACCCAGTACTTC
>TRBJ2-3|TRBV5-3|-|few
CARSPPSGEDRADTQYF
TGTGCCAGAAGCCCACCGTCAGGGGAAGATAGAGCGGATACGCAGTATTTT
>TRBJ1-5|TRBV3-1/TRBV3-2|TRBD1|-
CASSHRGYSQPQHF
TGTGCCAGCAGCCACAGGGGGTATAGTCAGCCCCAGCATTTT
>TRBJ1-4|TRBV28|TRBD1|-
CASSLPGTGTEKLFF
TGTGCCAGCAGTTTACCGGGGACAGGGACTGAAAAACTGTTTTTT
>TRBJ1-1|TRBV3-1/TRBV3-2|-|-
CASNTGLNTEAFF
TGTGCCAGCAATACAGGTCTGAACACTGAAGCTTTCTTT
>TRBJ1-5|TRBV10-3|-|-
CAISSRQAGGSNQPQHF
TGTGCCATCTCCTCCCGACAGGCTGGTGGAAGCAATCAGCCCCAGCATTTT
>TRBJ2-7|TRBV3-1/TRBV3-2|-|-
CASSQRGYGEQYF
TGTGCCAGCAGCCAAAGGGGGTATGGCGAGCAGTACTTC
>TRBJ1-4|TRBV18|-|-
CASSPLQLTGSPSEKLFF
TGTGCCAGCTCACCACTCCAGCTCACAGGGAGCCCTAGCGAAAAACTGTTTTTT
>TRBJ2-7|TRBV6-4|-|-
CASSDSSGGSYEQYF
TGTGCCAGCAGTGACTCTAGCGGAGGCTCCTACGAGCAGTACTTC
>TRBJ2-7|TRBV6-1|-|few
CASSDMGLEEYF
TGTGCCAGCAGTGATATGGGTCTTGAGGAGTACTTC
>TRBJ2-6|TRBV19|-|-
CASSIPRTGANVLTF
TGTGCCAGTAGTATACCCCGGACAGGGGCCAACGTCCTGACTTTC
>TRBJ2-1|TRBV19|-|-
CASSPSQGQSNNEQFF
TGTGCCAGTAGTCCTTCCCAGGGGCAGAGTAACAATGAGCAGTTCTTC
>TRBJ2-1|TRBV7-7|-|-
CASSSGTQYNEQFF
TGTGCCAGCAGCTCCGGGACACAATACAATGAGCAGTTCTTC
>TRBJ2-3|TRBV20-1|-|once
CSASQSTDTQYF
TGCAGTGCTAGTCAGAGCACAGATACGCAGTATTTT
>TRBJ1-6|TRBV14|-|-
CASSLNTGIHSPLHF
TGTGCCAGCAGCCTAAACACAGGGATTCATTCACCCCTCCACTTT
>TRBJ1-2|TRBV6-6|TRBD1|-
CASSGQGTNYGYTF
TGTGCCAGCAGTGGACAGGGAACGAACTATGGCTACACCTTC
>TRBJ2-7|TRBV7-9|TRBD2|-
CASSTLPGTSSYEQYF
TGTGCCAGCAGCACCCTGCCCGGGACTAGCAGCTACGAGCAGTACTTC
>TRBJ2-7|TRBV6-2/TRBV6-3|-|-
CASSYYLSHSYEQYF
TGTGCCAGCAGTTACTACTTATCTCACTCCTACGAGCAGTACTTC
>TRBJ2-3|TRBV30|-|once
CAWGRTIVGDTQYF
TGTGCCTGGGGTAGGACTATCGTCGGCGATACGCAGTATTTT
>TRBJ2-7|TRBV7-9|TRBD1|-
CASSLGSGQAYEQYF
TGTGCCAGCAGCTTAGGCAGCGGACAGGCCTACGAGCAGTACTTC
>TRBJ1-2|TRBV9|TRBD1|once
CASSPGTGTLGYTF
TGTGCCAGCAGCCCCGGGACAGGGACTCTTGGCTACACCTTC
>TRBJ2-1|TRBV10-3|TRBD2|-
CAISGAAGVGNEQFF
TGTGCCATCAGTGGAGCAGCGGGGGTAGGAAATGAGCAGTTCTTC
>TRBJ2-3|TRBV18|-|-
CASSPPEGSTDTQYF
TGTGCCAGCTCACCTCCGGAGGGGAGCACAGATACGCAGTATTTT
>TRBJ2-7|TRBV4-1|TRBD1|-
CASGDRDPYEQYF
TGCGCCAGCGGCGACAGGGATCCCTACGAGCAGTACTTC
>TRBJ2-7|TRBV30|TRBD2|-
CAWRERLAGGEQYF
TGTGCCTGGAGGGAGAGACTAGCGGGAGGCGAGCAGTACTTC
>TRBJ1-1|TRBV27|-|-
CASSETQGRSPTEAFF
TGTGCCAGCAGTGAAACTCAGGGTAGGAGTCCCACTGAAGCTTTCTTT